This passage covers 25 T cell receptor beta chains from one sample sequenced in a study of spatial heterogeneity in lung cancer (dated by TCRdb to the late 2010s). Receptors were amplified or captured by 5' RACE. The run used a NextSeq 500. TCRdb ran its own pipeline on the public reads, namely fastp trimming at Q25 and MiXCR clone calling, and kept in-frame beta chains. A single entry per CDR3 protein holds the most common genes and DNA from its merged rows. For this sample there are about 70,000 distinct CDR3 sequences; roughly 8.9% appear just once. Under 2.5% of the sample rests with the top ten. The time point label, as the study defines it: blood at routine non-recurrence follow-up after resection. The starting material was PBMCs, obtained at follow-up. The receptor set was obtained from a female donor with early-stage non-small cell lung cancer.

This clonotype came up many times. The chain carries TRBV6-6 and TRBJ1-2, with D uncertain. This CDR3 region has 14 residues. Trimming removed 0 bases at V and 0 bases at J, with 5 bases between. From germline, CDR1 is MNHNY and CDR2 SVGAGI (reference sequence). CDR3 in DNA: TGTGCCAGCAGTTACTCGAGTCCTAACTATGGCTACACCTTC. Its translation: CASSYSSPNYGYTF.

This clonotype was detected only a few times. The chain uses TRBV4-1 and TRBJ2-1; 11 nucleotides agree with TRBD1. The germline gives CDR1 MGHRA, CDR2 YSYEKL. The CDR3 consists of 16 residues. Trimming at V came to 4 bases and at J to 8 bases, leaving 10 bases not matched to a gene. The CDR3: CASSLSGTGGIDEQFF. The CDR3 nucleotides are TGCGCCAGCAGCCTTTCCGGGACAGGGGGAATCGATGAGCAGTTCTTC.

In this sample, this clonotype turned up many times. The rearrangement uses TRBV19 and TRBJ1-1; a possible D gene is TRBD1 (5 bases). Germline V gives CDR1 LNHDA, CDR2 SQIVND (reference sequence). This CDR3 comprises 14 residues. Trimming took off 3 bases at V and 4 bases at J, with 12 bases between the two ends. The CDR3 sequence is CASSMGEVVTEAFF. DNA for the CDR3: TGTGCCAGTAGTATGGGGGAAGTTGTCACTGAAGCTTTCTTT.

In this sample, this clonotype turned up many times. The chain uses TRBV29-1 and TRBJ2-3, with a tentative D call TRBD2 (5 bases). Germline V gives CDR1 SQVTM, CDR2 ANQGSEA. Trimming took off 5 bases at V and 6 bases at J, with 12 bases between the two ends. This CDR3 has 12 amino acids. CDR3 loop: CSVRETADTQYF. The CDR3 DNA is TGCAGCGTTAGGGAGACCGCCGATACGCAGTATTTT.

This clonotype was counted a few times. This chain connects TRBV5-1 to TRBJ1-1; 10 nucleotides line up with TRBD1. The CDR3 covers 14 residues. Germline trimming cut 4 bases from V and 6 bases from J; bases unmatched to any gene: 6. The V gene's germline CDR1 is SGHRS and CDR2 YFSETQ. CDR3 bases: TGCGCCAGCAGCCACGACAGGGGGCAGGCTGAAGCTTTCTTT. Encoded protein: CASSHDRGQAEAFF.

This clonotype was detected a few times. The chain is built from TRBV20-1 and TRBJ1-5; TRBD1 matches 7 bases. The CDR3 totals 13 residues. The trim removed 5 bases at V and 3 bases at J, leaving 4 bases unmatched. From germline, CDR1 is DFQATT and CDR2 SNEGSKA (reference sequence). In DNA, the CDR3 is TGCAGTGCTGCTAGGGGGCCCAATCAGCCCCAGCATTTT. Translation gives CSAARGPNQPQHF.

This clonotype occurred many times. The J gene is TRBJ1-5, the V gene TRBV4-2; D may be TRBD1 (5 bases). V was clipped by 1 base and J by 8 bases, with 9 bases between them. The CDR3 spans 13 residues. The germline V gene encodes CDR1 LGHNA and CDR2 YNFKEQ. CDR3: CASSQGTREPQHF. The CDR3 coding sequence is TGTGCCAGCAGCCAAGGAACCAGGGAGCCCCAGCATTTT.

The table lists this clonotype with a few counts. The chain uses TRBV12-3 or TRBV12-4 and TRBJ2-5; D ambiguous. This CDR3 spans 14 amino acids. V lost 2 bases and J lost 4, with 11 bases in between. The chain's CDR3 is CASSLHLGGETQYF. CDR3 coding DNA: TGTGCCAGCAGTTTACATCTCGGCGGAGAGACCCAGTACTTC.

The rearrangement uses TRBV4-2 and TRBJ1-5; D remains unclear. The V end was cut by 5 bases, the J end by 3 bases, with 8 bases between. Germline V gene sequence: CDR1 LGHNA, CDR2 YNFKEQ. The CDR3 spans 13 residues. The CDR3 DNA sequence: TGTGCCAGCAGCTTCCAGCCCAATCAGCCCCAGCATTTT. Translated, it gives CASSFQPNQPQHF.

The chain links TRBV13 to TRBJ1-5, with D maybe TRBD1 (5 bases). CDR3 length: 13 amino acids. Germline CDR1 PRHDT, CDR2 FYEKMQ (reference sequence). V gave up 5 bases and J gave up 9 bases, with 14 bases separating them. The CDR3 coding sequence is TGTGCCAGCAGCGTCGGGGGTACGGTGCCCCAGCATTTT. Translation gives CASSVGGTVPQHF.

This clonotype was counted at least ten times. The J gene is TRBJ2-7, the V gene TRBV29-1; D call uncertain. CDR1 and CDR2 (germline): SQVTM, ANQGSEA. This CDR3 comprises 13 residues. The ends were cut back, 1 base at V and 0 bases at J, with 7 bases in the middle. CDR3 nucleotide sequence: TGCAGCGTTGAAGTGAGTAGCTCCTACGAGCAGTACTTC. Translated, it gives CSVEVSSSYEQYF.

This clonotype turned up a few times. The gene calls are TRBV7-9 and TRBJ1-2; weak D call: TRBD1 (5 bases). Germline-derived CDR1 and CDR2 are SEHNR and FQNEAQ (reference sequence). The CDR3 covers 18 residues. Trimming removed 2 bases at V and 8 bases at J, with 27 bases between. In nucleotides, the CDR3 is TGTGCCAGCAGCTTAAATTCTATTTCGGGCAGGGCATCGGGAGGCTACACCTTC. Its translation: CASSLNSISGRASGGYTF. The entire variable domain, with the rest obtained from reference TRBV7-9 and TRBJ1-2, is as follows: DTGVSQNPRHKITKRGQNVTFRCDPISEHNRLYWYRQTLGQGPEFLTYFQNEAQLEKSRLLSDRFSAERPKGSFSTLEIQRTEQGDSAMYLCASSLNSISGRASGGYTFGSGTRLTVV.

This clonotype was detected ten times or more. This chain links TRBV18 with TRBJ1-1; TRBD1 matches 9 bases. The CDR3 sequence is 17 residues long. Unmatched junction bases numbered 11, after V lost 6 bases and J lost 0 bases. The germline V gene has CDR1 KGHSH and CDR2 LQKENI. For the CDR3, the DNA is TGTGCCAGCTCCATCGACAGGGGGGGCGGGATGAACACTGAAGCTTTCTTT. Translation: CASSIDRGGGMNTEAFF. Using reference TRBV18 and TRBJ1-1 for the parts outside the CDR3, the full variable domain is NAGVMQNPRHLVRRRGQEARLRCSPMKGHSHVYWYRQLPEEGLKFMVYLQKENIIDESGMPKERFSAEFPKEGPSILRIQQVVRGDSAAYFCASSIDRGGGMNTEAFFGQGTRLTVV.

V is TRBV5-4 and J is TRBJ1-1, with 9 bases fitting TRBD1. V shed 4 bases, J shed 0 bases, and the junction held 4 bases outside the gene matches. CDR1 and CDR2 from the germline V gene are SGHNT and YYREEE (reference sequence). CDR3 length equals 15 residues. The CDR3 DNA reads as TGTGCCAGCAGCCAAGGACAGGGGATGAACACTGAAGCTTTCTTT. It is translated as CASSQGQGMNTEAFF.

This clonotype was picked up many times. J is TRBJ2-3 and V is TRBV5-1; possibly TRBD1 or TRBD2 for D (5 bases each). Germline V gives CDR1 SGHRS, CDR2 YFSETQ. CDR3 size: 15 residues. Trimming shortened V by 4 bases and J by 1 base, and 13 bases separated the two germline ends. The CDR3 loop is CASSELLGGTDTQYF. The DNA of the CDR3 is TGCGCCAGCAGCGAACTACTAGGGGGCACAGATACGCAGTATTTT. Full variable domain (rest looked up from reference TRBV5-1 and TRBJ2-3): KAGVTQTPRYLIKTRGQQVTLSCSPISGHRSVSWYQQTPGQGLQFLFEYFSETQRNKGNFPGRFSGRQFSNSRSEMNVSTLELGDSALYLCASSELLGGTDTQYFGPGTRLTVL.

This clonotype was seen a handful of times. The chain carries TRBV5-1 and TRBJ2-7, with 15 bases aligning to TRBD2. Trimming at V came to 0 bases and at J to 6 bases, leaving 4 bases not matched to a gene. Per the germline V gene, CDR1 is SGHRS and CDR2 is YFSETQ. The CDR3 contains 16 residues. The CDR3 spells CASSLAGGLAGGEQYF. Here the CDR3 DNA reads TGCGCCAGCAGCTTGGCCGGGGGACTAGCGGGAGGCGAGCAGTACTTC.

This clonotype was seen just once. This could be a read error, since a much larger clone is one nucleotide away. The rearrangement links TRBV18 to TRBJ2-1; D may be TRBD2 (6 bases). Germline CDR1 is KGHSH and CDR2 is LQKENI. The CDR3 is made up of 14 amino acids. CDR3 protein: CVSSRVTSNNEQFF. CDR3 bases: TGTGTCAGCTCCAGGGTGACTAGTAACAATGAGCAGTTCTTC.

The rearrangement joins TRBV4-2 to TRBJ1-2, with unresolved D. The V end lost 0 bases, the J end lost 0 bases, and 14 bases lay between the germline ends. From germline, CDR1 is LGHNA and CDR2 YNFKEQ. The CDR3 is 17 residues long. CDR3 sequence: CASSQDMSADSNYGYTF. CDR3 in DNA: TGTGCCAGCAGCCAAGATATGTCTGCAGACTCTAACTATGGCTACACCTTC.

This clonotype has at least ten counts. The chain carries TRBV11-1 and TRBJ1-1, with D perhaps TRBD1 (5 bases). The CDR3 is 13 amino acids. CDR1 SGHAT and CDR2 FQDESV come from the germline V gene (reference sequence). The V end lost 7 bases, the J end lost 6 bases, and 15 bases lay between the germline ends. DNA for the CDR3: TGTGCCAGCACCATGACCCGGGGACCTGAAGCTTTCTTT. Translating it yields CASTMTRGPEAFF.

This clonotype was detected a few times. This rearrangement joins TRBV27 to TRBJ2-3; 8 positions agree with TRBD1. Germline CDR1 reads MNHEY; CDR2 reads SMNVEV (reference sequence). The CDR3 length is 17 residues. The J segment lost 2 bases and the V segment lost 7 bases, leaving 14 bases of the junction unmatched. CDR3 amino acids: CASMRQGSEAHTDTQYF. CDR3 in DNA: TGTGCCAGCATGCGACAGGGGAGTGAAGCGCACACAGATACGCAGTATTTT.

This clonotype was recorded many times. This chain links TRBV5-1 with TRBJ2-5; a weak D match, TRBD1 (6 bases). V lost 2 bases, J lost 10 bases, and 9 bases lay in between. The CDR3 is 11 amino acids. Germline CDR1 is SGHRS and CDR2 is YFSETQ. The CDR3 protein is CASSLQGNQYF. The DNA of the CDR3 is TGCGCCAGCAGCTTACAGGGAAACCAGTACTTC.

There are many counts of this clonotype. The rearrangement joins TRBV4-1 to TRBJ2-7, with a tentative D call TRBD1 (5 bases). The CDR3 extends over 17 amino acids. V was cut by 4 bases and J by 1 base, with 20 bases left in between. CDR1 and CDR2 from the germline V gene are MGHRA and YSYEKL. The CDR3 loop reads CASSPPATAESSYEQYF. CDR3 bases: TGCGCCAGCAGCCCACCAGCGACAGCCGAATCTTCCTACGAGCAGTACTTC.

Ten or more counts support this clonotype. The rearrangement uses TRBV7-8 and TRBJ2-7; D might be TRBD1 (5 bases). Trimming pared 6 bases from V and 5 bases from J, leaving 17 bases between. CDR3 length: 14 amino acids. Germline V gene data show CDR1 as SGHVS and CDR2 as FQNEAQ. The CDR3 DNA sequence: TGTGCCAGCAGATCGCGCCCAGTCAGGGACGAGCAGTACTTC. Translated, it gives CASRSRPVRDEQYF. The entire variable domain, with the rest obtained from reference TRBV7-8 and TRBJ2-7, is as follows: GAGVSQSPRYKVAKRGQDVALRCDPISGHVSLFWYQQALGQGPEFLTYFQNEAQLDKSGLPSDRFFAERPEGSVSTLKIQRTQQEDSAVYLCASRSRPVRDEQYFGPGTRLTVT.

This clonotype turned up a few times. V gene TRBV6-5 combines with J gene TRBJ2-2; D is ambiguous. This CDR3 has 16 residues. V was shortened by 0 bases and J by 6 bases, with 14 bases between the two germline ends. Germline loops: CDR1 MNHEY, CDR2 SVGAGI. The CDR3 nucleotides are TGTGCCAGCAGTTACTCTCGGCTGAGTATCGCCGGGGAGCTGTTTTTT. Its protein is CASSYSRLSIAGELFF.

This clonotype was found many times. The chain combines TRBV18 with TRBJ1-6; 10 bases align to TRBD1. CDR3 length: 17 amino acids. Per the germline V gene, CDR1 is KGHSH and CDR2 is LQKENI. V was clipped by 4 bases and J by 10 bases; unmatched bases: 13. DNA for the CDR3: TGTGCCAGCTCACTTGCGGGGGACAGGGGAGACGGATCACCCCTCCACTTT. It encodes CASSLAGDRGDGSPLHF.